This TCR beta chain appears in the sequencing data of a study of T-cell reconstitution after alpha-beta-depleted transplantation in children. Researchers prepared the TCRbeta library using unique molecular identifiers, the study reports. Each CDR3 protein gets one entry after TCRdb re-called the PCR reads with MiXCR. The sample lists 280,000 or so distinct CDR3 sequences; roughly 10% were seen once. Study-wide results and caveats: In some patients, recipient T cells and intrathymic progenitors surviving conditioning explained high day-60 diversity. Where alpha-beta T cells came from about two months after transplant was reportedly several hundred expanded graft clones.

Points on this clonotype: Its antigen is undetermined. A much bigger clone sits one base away, suggesting this may be a read error.

The CDR3 covers 12 residues. V lost 5 bases and J 3 bases, leaving 8 bases between the germline ends. In germline, CDR1 is SQVTM, CDR2 ANQGSEA. The sample here was peripheral blood, taken 180 days after TCRalphabeta/CD19-depleted stem cell transplant. This clonotype was obtained from a male patient between 2 and 15 years old who had a stem cell transplant for chronic granulomatous disease, so the T cells may come from the graft donor. The chain joins TRBV29-1 to TRBJ2-4, with no clear D. The CDR3 here is CSVKLDKNIQYF. CDR3 DNA sequence: TGCAGCGTTAAGCTAGACAAAAACATTCAGTACTTC.